The count of the clone carrying this T cell receptor (beta chain) is one. Method: immunoSEQ multiplex PCR; TCRdb's copy keeps in-frame clones and lacks some. The sample shows approximately 130,000 clones, more than 85% of them seen only once. This specimen belongs to a study of OX40 agonist ivuxolimab in advanced cancers. CDR1 is SGHAT, CDR2 FQNNGV, per germline. The CDR3 spans 14 residues. V gave up 5 bases and J gave up 4 bases, with 13 bases separating them. The specimen comprised CD4+ or CD8+ T cells sorted from blood, sampled in a trial of the OX40 agonist ivuxolimab. The V call is TRBV11-2, the J call TRBJ2-3; weak D call: TRBD2 (7 bases). The TCR originated in an adult with an advanced solid tumor such as melanoma, head and neck, liver or kidney cancer. The CDR3 nucleotides read TGTGCCAGCAGCCGAGGGGGGGAAGCAGATACGCAGTATTTT. Its translation: CASSRGGEADTQYF.